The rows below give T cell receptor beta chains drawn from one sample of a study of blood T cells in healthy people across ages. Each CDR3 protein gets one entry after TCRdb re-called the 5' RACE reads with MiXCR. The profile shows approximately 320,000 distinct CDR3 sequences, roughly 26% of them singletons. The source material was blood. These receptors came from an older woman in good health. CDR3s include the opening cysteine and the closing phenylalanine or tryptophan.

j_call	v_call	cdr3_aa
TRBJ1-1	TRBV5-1	CASRSDLLNTEAFF
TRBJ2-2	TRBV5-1	CASSLAQSEAGELFF
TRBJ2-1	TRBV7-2	CASSPTWGLGDNEQFF
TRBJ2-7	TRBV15	CATIGTDKYEQYF
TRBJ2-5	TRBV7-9	CASSQAVEAPFF
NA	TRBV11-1	CASSVEREGPYEQFF
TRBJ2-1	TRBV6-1	CASTLRTSGTGITYERYF
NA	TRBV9	CASSSSAQGPTEETQYF
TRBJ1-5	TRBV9	CASSPHGTSNQPQHF
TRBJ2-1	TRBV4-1	CASSQQTGVRRNEQFF
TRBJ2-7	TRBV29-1	CSVGNSYEQYF
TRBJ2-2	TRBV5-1	CASSLKQNPNTGEPFF
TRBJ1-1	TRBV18	CASSPAGSEAFF
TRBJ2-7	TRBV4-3	CASSQDASGTAEQYF
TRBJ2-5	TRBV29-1	CSATSGQETQYF
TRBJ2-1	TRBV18	CASSPQGRDPNEQFF
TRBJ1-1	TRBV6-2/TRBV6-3	CASDRAGGAETEAFF
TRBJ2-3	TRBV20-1	CSAYSGRSTDTQYF
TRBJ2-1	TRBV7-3	CASSARAGVGAEQFF
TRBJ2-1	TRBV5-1	CASSFRQGILSSEQFF
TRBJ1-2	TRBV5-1	CASTYDRSYGYTF
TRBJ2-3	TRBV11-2	CASSLGVSGRVVRSVNTQYF
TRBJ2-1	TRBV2	CASKGQGYNEQFF
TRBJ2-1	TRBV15	CATSRTTSGSFQFGYNEQFF
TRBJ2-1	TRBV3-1	CASSQEAAAGFRNEQFF
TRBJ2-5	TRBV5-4	CASSLMGAEQETQYF
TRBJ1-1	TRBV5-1	CASSLGGRGRTEAFF
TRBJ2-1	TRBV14	CASRVSGSEYNEQFF
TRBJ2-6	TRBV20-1	CSEGHFSGANVLTF
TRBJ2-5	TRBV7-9	CASSFSGQVIETQYF
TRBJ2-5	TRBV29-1	CSVFRGGETQYF
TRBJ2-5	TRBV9	CASSVGRAVKETQYF